These 24 T cell receptor beta chains originate from one sample sequenced in a study of T cell responses to AZD1222 COVID-19 vaccine (dated by TCRdb to the early 2020s). Interpreted using the paper, the time point label stands for: baseline before first vaccination. Libraries were built with the immunoSEQ multiplex PCR assay. Not all clones reach the TCRdb copy of this immuneACCESS table, which keeps in-frame sequences only. Checked studies attribute under half of the gap to unresolved V genes and leave the rest unexplained. The sample yields 75,000 to 90,000 clones; around 84% were counted once. Of the sample, less than 15% falls within the top ten clones. The sample in question was peripheral blood, obtained on day 0 of AZD1222 vaccination. Receptors were obtained from an adult in good health.

The chain recombines TRBV27 with TRBJ1-2; no clear D gene. CDR1 and CDR2 from the germline V gene are MNHEY and SMNVEV (reference sequence). V gave up 5 bases and J gave up 2 bases, with 9 bases separating them. The CDR3 runs to 13 residues. The CDR3 DNA follows: TGTGCCAGCAGTCCCCCCGACAACTATGGCTACACCTTC. This translates into CASSPPDNYGYTF.

The chain is built from TRBV9 and TRBJ2-5; TRBD2 agrees at 12 bases. Per germline, CDR1 SGDLS and CDR2 YYNGEE. This CDR3 has 16 residues. The V segment lost 0 bases and the J segment 5 bases; nucleotides outside the gene matches: 5. The CDR3 coding sequence is TGTGCCAGCAGCGTAGCTAGCGGGGGGGCAGGCGAGACCCAGTACTTC. Translation: CASSVASGGAGETQYF.

About this clone itself: One end of the junction varies from germline; a read error may be responsible. V gene TRBV7-7 combines with J gene TRBJ2-6, with 9 bases aligning to TRBD1. Per the germline V gene, CDR1 is SSHAT and CDR2 is FNYEAQ (reference sequence). This CDR3 spans 18 amino acids. CDR3 loop: CASSFGPGQGSGANVLTF. CDR3 nucleotide sequence: TGTGCTAGCAGCTTTGGACCGGGACAGGGTTCTGGGGCCAACGTCCTGACTTTC.

CDR3 region: CASSLTSGASTDTQYF. The CDR3 DNA reads as TGTGCCAGCAGCCTTACTAGCGGGGCGAGCACAGATACGCAGTATTTT. The chain combines TRBV4-2 with TRBJ2-3; TRBD2 agrees at 10 bases. Germline CDR1 is LGHNA and CDR2 is YNFKEQ. The CDR3 is 16 residues long. Unmatched junction bases numbered 4, after V lost 4 bases and J lost 0 bases.

V usage is TRBV2 and J usage is TRBJ1-1; unclear D gene. The CDR3 is 12 residues long. V lost 8 bases, J lost 3 bases, and 10 bases lay in between. Per germline, CDR1 SNHLY and CDR2 FYNNEI. CDR3 DNA: TGTGCCAGCCGACCACTTTACACTGAAGCTTTCTTT. Residues: CASRPLYTEAFF.

CDR3: CASSYRVSEQYF. The CDR3 DNA follows: TGTGCCAGCAGCTACAGGGTTAGCGAGCAGTACTTC. V usage is TRBV7-8 and J usage is TRBJ2-7, with D tentatively TRBD1 (6 bases). The V and J ends lost 4 bases and 6 bases respectively, with 10 bases between them. From germline, CDR1 is SGHVS and CDR2 FQNEAQ. The CDR3 length is 12 residues.

This sequence joins TRBV30 and TRBJ1-4; D is unresolved. Germline CDR1 is GTSNPN and CDR2 is SVGIG (reference sequence). The CDR3 loop spans 12 amino acids. Trimming stripped 0 bases from V and 4 bases from J, with 3 bases between. The CDR3, as DNA: TGTGCCTGGAGTGTACTTAATGAAAAACTGTTTTTT. The encoded protein is CAWSVLNEKLFF.

The gene calls are TRBV5-1 and TRBJ2-3, with D perhaps matching TRBD1 (5 bases). Trimming stripped 4 bases from V and 4 bases from J, with 13 bases between. CDR3 length: 14 residues. Germline CDR1 is SGHRS and CDR2 is YFSETQ. CDR3 DNA sequence: TGCGCCAGCAGCCAGGGTCTTTCCGCAGATACGCAGTATTTT. Translated, it gives CASSQGLSADTQYF.

This sequence joins TRBV6-5 and TRBJ1-6, with TRBD1 identical over 7 bases. This CDR3 comprises 15 residues. Per the germline V gene, CDR1 is MNHEY and CDR2 is SVGAGI. J was trimmed by 0 bases and V by 6 bases; bases with no gene match: 2. CDR3 coding DNA: TGTGCCAGCAGAGGGGGCTCCTCCTATAATTCACCCCTCCACTTT. This sequence encodes CASRGGSSYNSPLHF.

This rearrangement joins TRBV19 to TRBJ1-4, with no clear D. CDR1 LNHDA and CDR2 SQIVND come from the germline V gene (reference sequence). The V end was cut by 4 bases, the J end by 0 bases, with 9 bases between. CDR3 length: 15 residues. The CDR3 sequence: CASSNQAPTNEKLFF. The CDR3, as DNA: TGTGCCAGTAGTAATCAGGCGCCAACTAATGAAAAACTGTTTTTT.

This clone was detected only once. This chain joins TRBV7-8 and TRBJ1-1, with D maybe TRBD1 (6 bases). Germline V lookup: CDR1 SGHVS, CDR2 FQNEAQ. The CDR3 is 14 residues long. V dropped 5 bases and J dropped 4 bases, with 14 bases sitting between them. The CDR3 loop reads CASSRGRGPTEAFF. Written as DNA, the CDR3 is TGTGCCAGCAGCAGGGGGAGGGGACCCACTGAAGCTTTCTTT.

CDR3 sequence (DNA): TGTGCCAGCACAGGCAACTATGGCTACACCTTC. Its protein is CASTGNYGYTF. The genes are TRBV3-1 (or the pseudogene TRBV3-2) and TRBJ1-2; D not certain. Germline-derived CDR1 and CDR2 are LGHDT and YNNKEL (reference sequence). The CDR3 consists of 11 residues. V lost 7 bases to trimming and J lost 2 bases, with 5 bases between them.

The chain carries TRBV27 and TRBJ1-6, with 9 bases identical to TRBD1. In germline, CDR1 is MNHEY, CDR2 SMNVEV (reference sequence). This CDR3 comprises 16 residues. Unmatched junction bases numbered 10, after V lost 5 bases and J lost 8 bases. The CDR3 loop reads CASSPRGGQGYSPLHF. Written as DNA, the CDR3 is TGTGCCAGCAGTCCCCGGGGGGGACAGGGCTATTCACCCCTCCACTTT.

This sequence joins TRBV19 and TRBJ1-4; the D gene is possibly TRBD1 (5 bases). V lost 3 bases and J lost 8, with 16 bases in between. Germline CDR1 is LNHDA and CDR2 is SQIVND (reference sequence). This CDR3 is 15 amino acids long. CDR3 DNA: TGTGCCAGTAGTATCAGTAAGGGGATTGAAGAAAAACTGTTTTTT. Its protein product is CASSISKGIEEKLFF.

This chain links TRBV5-4 with TRBJ1-2; 7 nucleotides line up with TRBD1. The trim removed 2 bases at V and 6 bases at J, leaving 7 bases unmatched. This CDR3 has 14 residues. CDR1 and CDR2 from the germline V gene are SGHNT and YYREEE (reference sequence). The CDR3: CASSLVGQGDGYTF. CDR3 bases: TGTGCCAGCAGCTTAGTGGGGCAGGGGGATGGCTACACCTTC.

The chain recombines TRBV19 with TRBJ2-1; no firm D call. The CDR3 has 13 amino acids. The V end lost 5 bases, the J end lost 5 bases, and 10 bases lay between the germline ends. Germline-derived CDR1 and CDR2 are LNHDA and SQIVND (reference sequence). The DNA of the CDR3 is TGTGCCAGTAGTTGGTTACAGAACAATGAGCAGTTCTTC. It translates to CASSWLQNNEQFF.

The V and J genes are TRBV7-3 and TRBJ1-1; weak D call: TRBD1 (6 bases). Per the germline V gene, CDR1 is SGHTA and CDR2 is FQGTGA. The CDR3 has 14 amino acids. The V end lost 0 bases, the J end lost 3 bases, and 8 bases lay between the germline ends. The CDR3 loop reads CASSLTAGDTEAFF. CDR3 nucleotide sequence: TGTGCCAGCAGCTTAACCGCAGGGGACACTGAAGCTTTCTTT.

V usage is TRBV4-3 and J usage is TRBJ2-3; 10 nucleotides match TRBD1. J lost 4 bases, V lost 1 base, and 8 bases had no gene match. CDR3 size: 17 residues. In germline, CDR1 is LGHNA, CDR2 YSLEER. CDR3 protein: CASSQAPGQGNPDTQYF. In DNA, the CDR3 is TGCGCCAGCAGCCAAGCTCCGGGACAGGGGAACCCAGATACGCAGTATTTT.

CDR3 bases: TGTGCCAGCAGCTTAGCGCAGGTGAATAATGAAAAACTGTTTTTT. Amino acids: CASSLAQVNNEKLFF. J is TRBJ1-4 and V is TRBV7-6; D is ambiguous. Per germline, CDR1 SGHVS and CDR2 FNYEAQ. The V end lost 0 bases, the J end lost 4 bases, and 9 bases lay between the germline ends. This CDR3 spans 15 amino acids.

The J gene is TRBJ2-1, the V gene TRBV29-1; no reliable D call. CDR1 is SQVTM and CDR2 is ANQGSEA in the germline V gene. The V gene lost 6 bases and the J gene lost 2 bases, with 11 bases spanning the gap. The CDR3 contains 13 residues. CDR3 residues: CSVPRVAYNEQFF. In nucleotides, the CDR3 is TGCAGCGTCCCTCGGGTTGCCTACAATGAGCAGTTCTTC.

The chain joins TRBV4-2 to TRBJ1-1; TRBD1 might be the D (5 bases). Trimming took off 0 bases at V and 8 bases at J, with 22 bases between the two ends. Looked up from germline, CDR1 is LGHNA and CDR2 is YNFKEQ. The CDR3 is made up of 17 amino acids. The CDR3 reads CASSQEPPWDGTTEAFF. Written as DNA, the CDR3 is TGTGCCAGCAGCCAAGAGCCGCCGTGGGACGGCACCACCGAAGCTTTCTTT.

V usage is TRBV7-2 and J usage is TRBJ1-4; a weak D match, TRBD1 (6 bases). The CDR3 is 15 amino acids. From germline, CDR1 is SGHTA and CDR2 FQGNSA. Deletions cut 5 bases from V and 4 bases from J, with 14 bases between. CDR3 DNA sequence: TGTGCCAGCAGCACTCCGACAGGAAGTAATGAAAAACTGTTTTTT. Encoded protein: CASSTPTGSNEKLFF. Complete variable domain (other parts from reference TRBV7-2 and TRBJ1-4): GAGVSQSPSNKVTEKGKDVELRCDPISGHTALYWYRQSLGQGLEFLIYFQGNSAPDKSGLPSDRFSAERTGGSVSTLTIQRTQQEDSAVYLCASSTPTGSNEKLFFGSGTQLSVL.

This sequence joins TRBV6-2 or TRBV6-3 and TRBJ1-2; 9 bases match TRBD1. The J segment lost 8 bases and the V segment lost 6 bases, leaving 19 bases of the junction unmatched. The CDR3 is made up of 17 amino acids. Looked up from germline, CDR1 is MNHEY and CDR2 is SVGEGT. CDR3 amino acids: CASSSPPGQGLSGGYTF. Here the CDR3 DNA reads TGTGCCAGCAGCTCGCCGCCGGGACAGGGTCTGTCTGGCGGCTACACCTTC.

This chain links TRBV25-1 with TRBJ2-2; 7 nucleotides match TRBD2. Germline CDR1 is MGHDK and CDR2 is SYGVNS. The CDR3 is 16 residues long. Trimming at V came to 3 bases and at J to 5 bases, leaving 9 bases not matched to a gene. CDR3 in amino acids: CASSDFASGSTGELFF. CDR3 DNA: TGTGCCAGCAGTGATTTTGCTAGCGGATCAACCGGGGAGCTGTTTTTT.